This TCR beta chain was documented in a study of cytomegalovirus exposure and HLA in healthy donors. Study outcomes and limitations: The investigators catalogued 150 or so TCR beta chains as cytomegalovirus-associated. Most of the TCR beta V segments (in an earlier analysis) were productive either about 87% or about 30% of the time. Reports indicate that TCR beta sequences accurately predicted the HLA-A and HLA-B alleles of most subjects.

The PCR contained 60 Vbeta and 13 Jbeta primers. TCRdb keeps only in-frame clones here, not all; method: immunoSEQ multiplex PCR. The repertoire holds around 36,000 clones, with approximately 80% as singletons. Concerning this clone: Its antigen is as yet unknown.

The CDR3 runs to 15 residues. From germline, CDR1 is MNHNY and CDR2 SVGAGI (reference sequence). V shed 4 bases, J shed 8 bases, and the junction held 12 bases outside the gene matches. The sequence was collected from a woman aged 35 to 49 in good health and CMV-seronegative. This chain joins TRBV6-6 and TRBJ1-2, with 8 bases identical to TRBD1. Sequencing was done on a sample of PBMCs. The CDR3 nucleotides are TGTGCCAGCAGTTCGCTTAGGACAGGGCTGGGAGGCTACACCTTC. It yields the protein CASSSLRTGLGGYTF.